Below, 10 T cell receptor beta chains from the same sample are listed, as sequenced in a study of human T cells and chemical hapten exposure. Stated time point: pre-sensitization, week 0. This sample's treatment: therapeutic diphenylcyclopropenone sensitization with weekly scalp DPC. TCRdb re-analysed the RACE reads in MiXCR, keeping a single row per CDR3 protein. The data contain about 51,000 distinct CDR3 sequences, 9.4% of them singletons. The sequencing used whole blood, collected in connection with sensitization to the hapten diphenylcyclopropenone (DPC). The receptors were gathered from a woman aged 40 to 50 with alopecia areata. Some clones in this sample may be carry-over from other donors' samples.

The rearrangement joins TRBV19 to TRBJ2-2; 12 bases match TRBD2. The CDR3 contains 16 residues. J gave up 1 base and V 4 bases, and 1 base lay outside the gene matches. Germline values: CDR1 LNHDA, CDR2 SQIVND (reference sequence). The CDR3 reads CASSRTSGMNTGELFF. The CDR3 coding sequence is TGTGCCAGTAGTAGGACTAGCGGGATGAACACCGGGGAGCTGTTTTTT.

This clonotype occurred many times. The rearrangement links TRBV6-1 to TRBJ1-1, with 8 bases matching TRBD1. With 10 bases clipped from V and 7 bases from J, the junction kept 14 bases outside the gene matches. The CDR3 has 14 amino acids. Germline V gene lookup returns CDR1 MNHNS and CDR2 SASEGT. The CDR3 loop reads CATSSLAGGNEAFF. The CDR3 DNA follows: TGTGCCACCTCCTCGTTGGCAGGGGGCAATGAAGCTTTCTTT.

This clonotype was counted ten times or more. V gene TRBV6-5 combines with J gene TRBJ2-5; tentative D call: TRBD2 (6 bases). This CDR3 is 13 amino acids long. Germline CDR1 MNHEY, CDR2 SVGAGI. Between the trimmed V and J ends, which lost 6 bases and 0 bases, there was a span of 8 bases. The CDR3 loop is CASSRLDQETQYF. The CDR3 DNA is TGTGCCAGCAGCAGACTAGACCAAGAGACCCAGTACTTC.

This clonotype was recorded at least ten times. The V and J genes are TRBV29-1 and TRBJ1-4, with TRBD1 matching 8 bases. Germline lookup yields CDR1 SQVTM and CDR2 ANQGSEA. CDR3 length equals 13 residues. Trimming took 3 bases from V and 8 from J; bases not matched to a gene: 5. The CDR3 spells CSVDAGGKEKLFF. The CDR3 bases are TGCAGCGTTGACGCAGGGGGCAAGGAAAAACTGTTTTTT.

The CDR3 is CASKPGTGGQGTDTQYF. The CDR3 bases are TGCGCCAGTAAACCAGGGACGGGGGGGCAGGGCACAGATACGCAGTATTTT. This chain connects TRBV4-1 to TRBJ2-3; 8 nucleotides align to TRBD2. The trim removed 9 bases at V and 1 base at J, leaving 15 bases unmatched. The CDR3 sequence is 17 residues long. Germline CDR1 reads MGHRA; CDR2 reads YSYEKL.

The V call is TRBV6-5, the J call TRBJ1-2; no firm D call. V was shortened by 6 bases and J by 5 bases, with 7 bases between the two germline ends. Looked up from germline, CDR1 is MNHEY and CDR2 is SVGAGI. This CDR3 is built from 11 residues. For the CDR3, the DNA is TGTGCCAGCAGCCGCGAATATGGCTACACCTTC. Amino acids: CASSREYGYTF.

This clonotype was detected ten times or more. V usage is TRBV6-2 or TRBV6-3 and J usage is TRBJ1-2; D perhaps matches TRBD1 (6 bases). V lost 2 bases and J 6 bases, leaving 13 bases between the germline ends. Germline CDR1 reads MNHEY; CDR2 reads SVGEGT. The CDR3 covers 14 residues. In DNA form, the CDR3 reads TGTGCCAGCAGTTACCCTTGGACAGTCGATGGCTACACCTTC. This sequence encodes CASSYPWTVDGYTF.

The genes are TRBV5-4 and TRBJ2-1, with D unresolved. V shed 0 bases and J shed 6 bases, with 7 bases lying between them. The germline CDR1 and CDR2 sequences are SGHNT and YYREEE (reference sequence). CDR3 length equals 13 residues. The CDR3 nucleotides are TGTGCCAGCAGCTTGGACCTCGTCAATGAGCAGTTCTTC. It specifies CASSLDLVNEQFF.

This clonotype was seen repeatedly, ten times or more. This sequence joins TRBV5-4 and TRBJ2-7; 7 bases align to TRBD2. The CDR3 totals 14 residues. The V and J ends lost 1 base and 5 bases, in that order; junction bases with no gene match: 6. Germline-derived CDR1 and CDR2 are SGHNT and YYREEE (reference sequence). This chain's CDR3 is CASSLSLAVDEQYF. Here the CDR3 DNA reads TGTGCCAGCAGCTTGTCCCTAGCGGTCGACGAGCAGTACTTC.

The chain employs TRBV5-1 and TRBJ1-1; D is ambiguous. The CDR3 length is 15 residues. Germline V gene lookup returns CDR1 SGHRS and CDR2 YFSETQ. The V end was cut by 2 bases, the J end by 3 bases, with 14 bases between. The chain's CDR3 is CASSFEVDLHTEAFF. CDR3 nucleotide sequence: TGCGCCAGCAGCTTCGAGGTTGACCTCCACACTGAAGCTTTCTTT.